This note documents a single T cell receptor (beta chain) sequence. Sequencing was performed with immunoSEQ multiplex PCR; in TCRdb, only in-frame clones are kept and a portion is missing. Of fewer than 110,000 clones in the sample, roughly 90% were seen once. This entry belongs to a study of T cell changes during pregnancy in multiple sclerosis. Germline lookup yields CDR1 MNHNS and CDR2 SASEGT. CDR3 length equals 13 residues. Trimming took off 7 bases at V and 5 bases at J, with 15 bases between the two ends. The material was peripheral blood, obtained in the third trimester of pregnancy. The chain couples TRBV6-1 to TRBJ2-7; no clear D gene. The TCR originated in a female donor in good health, enrolled as a control in a pregnancy study. The CDR3 nucleotides read TGTGCCAGCACCGTCCATGGCTTCAACGAGCAGTACTTC. It translates to CASTVHGFNEQYF.